These T cell receptor beta chains were read from a single sample in a study of blood T cell repertoires in COVID-19. Data came from immunoSEQ multiplex PCR; TCRdb stores just in-frame clones and leaves some out. The table includes about 100,000 clones, 81% detected once. Material for sequencing was peripheral blood. The receptors come from a man aged 80 or over with COVID-19, enrolled during active disease. The CDR3 runs from the conserved cysteine through the conserved F or W. D genes are given only for firm matches. The size of a clone is reported for some rows only, either as once, few or many, or as a class for expanded clones.

d_gene	abundance	v_gene	j_gene	CDR3nt	CDR3aa
-	-	TRBV4-2	TRBJ2-7	TGTGCCAGCAGCCTCACTAGCTTACTAACCTACGAGCAGTACTTC	CASSLTSLLTYEQYF
TRBD2	-	TRBV5-1	TRBJ2-1	TGCGCCAGCAAAAACGGACTAGCGGGTCACAATGAGCAGTTCTTC	CASKNGLAGHNEQFF
TRBD1	-	TRBV20-1	TRBJ2-1	TGCAGTGCTAGTGGGACAGCCGATGAGCAGTTCTTC	CSASGTADEQFF
TRBD2	once	TRBV18	TRBJ2-5	TGTGCCAGCTCACCCGGGACTAGCGGGTTAGAGACCCAGTACTTC	CASSPGTSGLETQYF
-	-	TRBV4-3	TRBJ2-3	TGCGCCAGCAGCCAACCAGGAGGAACGCAGTATTTT	CASSQPGGTQYF
-	once	TRBV11-1	TRBJ2-1	TGTGCCAGCAGCCCCAAGGGGGGGATATACAATGAGCAGTTCTTC	CASSPKGGIYNEQFF
TRBD1	-	TRBV6-5	TRBJ2-1	TGTGCCAGCAGGCTACAGGGGGCGGCCAATGAGCAGTTCTTC	CASRLQGAANEQFF
TRBD2	-	TRBV6-5	TRBJ2-3	TGTGCCAGCAGTCCAGGACTAGCCGCAGATACGCAGTATTTT	CASSPGLAADTQYF
-	few	TRBV7-7	TRBJ2-2	TGTGCTAGCAGCCCTAAAGCTAACACCGGGGAGCTGTTTTTT	CASSPKANTGELFF
TRBD1	-	TRBV20-1	TRBJ1-2	TGCAGTGCTAGTTGGGACAGGGGGCTACTGGGCTACACCTTC	CSASWDRGLLGYTF
TRBD1	-	TRBV7-9	TRBJ1-1	TGTGCCAGCAGCTTAATGCTGGGGACAGGGGACTATTTTAACACTGAAGCTTTCTTT	CASSLMLGTGDYFNTEAFF
TRBD1	once	TRBV27	TRBJ1-2	TGTGCCAGCCGAGGCGCACCGGGACAGGGAGGAGCTAACTATGGCTACACCTTC	CASRGAPGQGGANYGYTF
TRBD1	few	TRBV24-1	TRBJ2-1	TGTGCCACCAGTGGGGACAGGGGGCCTCTCAATGAGCAGTTCTTC	CATSGDRGPLNEQFF
TRBD1	-	TRBV4-1	TRBJ1-2	TGCGCCAGCAGGATCGTAGTACCCCGGGACAGAAAAATAACTAACTATGGCTACACCTTC	CASRIVVPRDRKITNYGYTF
-	-	TRBV24-1	TRBJ2-3	TGTGCCACCAGTCTACGGGATACGCAGTATTTT	CATSLRDTQYF
TRBD1	-	TRBV28	TRBJ1-1	TGTGCCAGCAGTTCCGCCGGGACAGGGCGCTCTTTT	CASSSAGTGRSF
TRBD1	few	TRBV2	TRBJ2-3	TGTGCCAGCAGTGAATACAGGGGGCTTGATACGCAGTATTTT	CASSEYRGLDTQYF
-	-	TRBV12-5	TRBJ1-6	TGTGCTAGTGGTTTGGGACAGACCGATAATTCACCCCTCCACTTT	CASGLGQTDNSPLHF
TRBD2	-	TRBV6-4	TRBJ2-7	TGTGCCAGCAGTGGTCAGCGGGGCAGCTCCTACGAGCAGTACTTC	CASSGQRGSSYEQYF
-	-	TRBV6-5	TRBJ2-3	TGTGCCACCCGAGGGATAGAAGGAAGCACAGATACGCAGTATTTT	CATRGIEGSTDTQYF
-	-	TRBV7-9	TRBJ2-7	TGTGCCAGCAGCTTCGGACATACGTCCTACGAGCAGTACTTC	CASSFGHTSYEQYF
-	-	TRBV19	TRBJ2-1	TGTGCCAGTAGTCGAGGCTGGCGGGACGGATCCTACAATGAGCAGTTCTTC	CASSRGWRDGSYNEQFF
TRBD1	-	TRBV6-2/TRBV6-3	TRBJ1-1	TGTGCCAGCAGCTTAGGACAGGGGAACACTGAAGCTTTCTTT	CASSLGQGNTEAFF
-	few	TRBV2	TRBJ2-5	TGTGCCAGCAGTGTTTTGCGAGGAGAGACCCAGTACTTC	CASSVLRGETQYF
-	-	TRBV4-1	TRBJ2-2	TGCGCCAGCAGCCAAGATGGGAGGACTGACACCGGGGAGCTGTTTTTT	CASSQDGRTDTGELFF
TRBD1	-	TRBV29-1	TRBJ1-6	TGCAGCGTTGTCACAGGGGAAAATTCACCCCTCCACTTT	CSVVTGENSPLHF